This entry lists 24 T cell receptor beta chains sequenced from one sample in a study of technical replicates of blood from several donors. The repertoire was sequenced with immunoSEQ multiplex PCR; TCRdb's copy has only in-frame clones and lacks some. The sample holds tens of thousands of clones, roughly 98% seen once. The source material was T cells isolated from PBMCs. These receptors came from a human donor in good health.

This chain connects TRBV9 to TRBJ2-2; 7 nucleotides match TRBD1. Germline loops: CDR1 SGDLS, CDR2 YYNGEE. V was clipped by 10 bases and J by 4 bases; unmatched bases: 10. This CDR3 region has 14 residues. In nucleotides, the CDR3 is TGTGCCGCCTCCCAGGGGGTGAGCACCGGGGAGCTGTTTTTT. It translates to CAASQGVSTGELFF.

The chain links TRBV19 to TRBJ2-1; tentatively, D is TRBD1 (6 bases). The germline gives CDR1 LNHDA, CDR2 SQIVND (reference sequence). CDR3 length: 14 amino acids. The V gene lost 6 bases and the J gene lost 0 bases, with 9 bases spanning the gap. The CDR3, as DNA: TGTGCCAGTAGACAGGGTAACTCCTACAATGAGCAGTTCTTC. Translation gives CASRQGNSYNEQFF.

The chain joins TRBV5-6 to TRBJ2-1; TRBD2 agrees at 7 bases. This CDR3 is 16 amino acids long. V shed 0 bases, J shed 0 bases, and the junction held 3 bases outside the gene matches. CDR1 is SGHDT and CDR2 is YYEEEE in the germline V gene. CDR3 DNA sequence: TGTGCCAGCAGCTTGGTGGGAGGGCTCTCCTACAATGAGCAGTTCTTC. It encodes CASSLVGGLSYNEQFF.

CDR3 nucleotides: TGTGCCAGCAATAGGTGGGCGAGGGCGGGCAATCAGCCCCAGCATTTT. As protein: CASNRWARAGNQPQHF. The chain couples TRBV2 to TRBJ1-5; D not resolved. The V end lost 7 bases, the J end lost 2 bases, and 18 bases lay between the germline ends. Germline assignment: CDR1 SNHLY and CDR2 FYNNEI. The CDR3 totals 16 residues. The whole variable domain, filled in from reference TRBV2 and TRBJ1-5, reads EPEVTQTPSHQVTQMGQEVILRCVPISNHLYFYWYRQILGQKVEFLVSFYNNEISEKSEIFDDQFSVERPDGSNFTLKIRSTKLEDSAMYFCASNRWARAGNQPQHFGDGTRLSIL.

The V call is TRBV5-1, the J call TRBJ2-1; 7 bases map to TRBD2. The V gene's germline CDR1 is SGHRS and CDR2 YFSETQ. This CDR3 contains 17 residues. With V trimmed by 0 bases and J by 6 bases, 12 bases remained unmatched. This CDR3 is CASSLAYFGLEGNEQFF. CDR3 sequence (DNA): TGCGCCAGCAGCTTGGCCTATTTCGGACTAGAGGGCAATGAGCAGTTCTTC.

The chain couples TRBV7-9 to TRBJ1-5; 7 bases agree with TRBD1. Germline V lookup: CDR1 SEHNR, CDR2 FQNEAQ (reference sequence). The V segment lost 5 bases and the J segment 2 bases; nucleotides outside the gene matches: 18. The CDR3 is made up of 19 amino acids. CDR3 loop: CASSGKNPGDSRGNQPQHF. DNA of the CDR3: TGTGCCAGCAGCGGCAAGAACCCAGGGGACAGCCGGGGCAATCAGCCCCAGCATTTT.

The genes are TRBV28 and TRBJ2-1; TRBD1 aligns across 10 bases. Germline assignment: CDR1 MDHEN and CDR2 SYDVKM. J lost 4 bases, V lost 6 bases, and 9 bases had no gene match. The CDR3 totals 16 residues. For the CDR3, the DNA is TGTGCCAGCAGGGGACAGGGGTTGAGGGGGTACAATGAGCAGTTCTTC. It codes for CASRGQGLRGYNEQFF.

This chain joins TRBV27 and TRBJ2-7, with D possibly being TRBD1 (6 bases). In germline, CDR1 is MNHEY, CDR2 SMNVEV (reference sequence). The V end lost 10 bases, the J end lost 4 bases, and 17 bases lay between the germline ends. The CDR3 is 13 residues long. This chain's CDR3 is CAIMGRGVYEQYF. The CDR3 DNA follows: TGTGCCATCATGGGCAGGGGAGTATACGAGCAGTACTTC.

The chain recombines TRBV7-8 with TRBJ1-2, with D possibly being TRBD1 (5 bases). Looked up from germline, CDR1 is SGHVS and CDR2 is FQNEAQ. CDR3 size: 17 residues. V lost 1 base and J lost 4, with 19 bases in between. CDR3 sequence reads: CASSLGKDTSWGYGYTF. CDR3 nucleotides: TGTGCCAGCAGCTTAGGGAAGGACACCTCCTGGGGCTATGGCTACACCTTC.

J is TRBJ1-2 and V is TRBV18, with a tentative D call TRBD1 (5 bases). V was trimmed by 0 bases and J by 3 bases, leaving 14 bases between them. This CDR3 is 16 amino acids long. Germline CDR1 KGHSH, CDR2 LQKENI. CDR3 residues: CASSPPLFDRDYGYTF. CDR3 bases: TGTGCCAGCTCACCACCGTTATTCGACAGAGACTATGGCTACACCTTC. The full variable domain, completed using reference TRBV18 and TRBJ1-2, is NAGVMQNPRHLVRRRGQEARLRCSPMKGHSHVYWYRQLPEEGLKFMVYLQKENIIDESGMPKERFSAEFPKEGPSILRIQQVVRGDSAAYFCASSPPLFDRDYGYTFGSGTRLTVV.

This sequence joins TRBV19 and TRBJ1-4; no reliable D call. The ends were cut back, 9 bases at V and 3 bases at J, with 14 bases in the middle. This CDR3 spans 14 amino acids. Germline-derived CDR1 and CDR2 are LNHDA and SQIVND (reference sequence). The CDR3 DNA sequence: TGTGCCAGCTCCTTGGAGAGCTCTAATGAAAAACTGTTTTTT. It specifies CASSLESSNEKLFF. Together with reference TRBV19 and TRBJ1-4, the CDR3 gives the full variable domain: DGGITQSPKYLFRKEGQNVTLSCEQNLNHDAMYWYRQDPGQGLRLIYYSQIVNDFQKGDIAEGYSVSREKKESFPLTVTSAQKNPTAFYLCASSLESSNEKLFFGSGTQLSVL.

This chain connects TRBV9 to TRBJ1-5; no definite D call. The V and J ends lost 0 bases and 4 bases respectively, with 5 bases between them. The CDR3 runs to 13 residues. The V gene's germline CDR1 is SGDLS and CDR2 YYNGEE. CDR3 residues: CASSVDGNQPQHF. The CDR3 DNA reads TGTGCCAGCAGCGTAGACGGGAATCAGCCCCAGCATTTT. Full variable domain (missing parts from reference TRBV9 and TRBJ1-5): DSGVTQTPKHLITATGQRVTLRCSPRSGDLSVYWYQQSLDQGLQFLIQYYNGEERAKGNILERFSAQQFPDLHSELNLSSLELGDSALYFCASSVDGNQPQHFGDGTRLSIL.

The DNA for the CDR3 is TGCGCCAGCGCCAGGGGCCCCGAGCAGTACTTC. This translates into CASARGPEQYF. This rearrangement joins TRBV10-1 to TRBJ2-7; a weak D match, TRBD1 (6 bases). Germline CDR1 reads WNHNN; CDR2 reads SYGVQD (reference sequence). Trimming left V 8 bases short and J 6 bases short, with 11 bases between. The CDR3 has 11 residues.

V is TRBV6-5 and J is TRBJ2-3; TRBD2 might be the D (6 bases). Germline CDR1 is MNHEY and CDR2 is SVGAGI. The V gene lost 0 bases and the J gene lost 4 bases, with 11 bases spanning the gap. This CDR3 comprises 15 residues. The CDR3 protein is CASSYSNAGPDTQYF. Written as DNA, the CDR3 is TGTGCCAGCAGTTACTCGAATGCGGGACCAGATACGCAGTATTTT.

This sequence joins TRBV4-1 and TRBJ1-2; possible D gene TRBD1, 5 bases. CDR1 and CDR2 from the germline V gene are MGHRA and YSYEKL. V dropped 0 bases and J dropped 7 bases, with 18 bases sitting between them. The CDR3 covers 16 residues. CDR3 nucleotides: TGCGCCAGCAGCCAAGAATCAGTCCCAGGGAAAGGTGGCTACACCTTC. This gives the protein CASSQESVPGKGGYTF.

The V call is TRBV5-1, the J call TRBJ1-5; 10 bases line up with TRBD1. The CDR3 has 17 amino acids. The V segment lost 0 bases and the J segment 0 bases; nucleotides outside the gene matches: 3. CDR1 is SGHRS and CDR2 is YFSETQ in the germline V gene. The CDR3 DNA is TGCGCCAGCAGCTTGGCCGGGACAGGGGCTAGCAATCAGCCCCAGCATTTT. Its translation: CASSLAGTGASNQPQHF.

The rearrangement links TRBV25-1 to TRBJ1-5, with a possible D match to TRBD1 (5 bases). V lost 3 bases and J lost 2, with 14 bases in between. The CDR3 sequence is 16 residues long. Germline CDR1 MGHDK, CDR2 SYGVNS. This CDR3 is CASSEGGKGGNQPQHF. In nucleotides, the CDR3 is TGTGCCAGCAGTGAGGGGGGGAAGGGAGGCAATCAGCCCCAGCATTTT.

The chain has TRBV2 and TRBJ1-2; D gene unclear. Germline assignment: CDR1 SNHLY and CDR2 FYNNEI. Trimming shortened V by 3 bases and J by 7 bases, and 9 bases separated the two germline ends. The CDR3 consists of 12 residues. The CDR3 protein is CASSDFSGGYTF. For the CDR3, the DNA is TGTGCCAGCAGTGATTTTTCGGGTGGCTACACCTTC.

The chain recombines TRBV25-1 with TRBJ1-1; D uncertain. CDR3 length: 12 residues. V dropped 7 bases and J dropped 7 bases, with 13 bases sitting between them. Germline loops: CDR1 MGHDK, CDR2 SYGVNS. The CDR3 DNA reads TGTGCCAGCATAATCGCAACCGGTGAAGCTTTCTTT. As protein: CASIIATGEAFF. Variable domain in full (rest from reference TRBV25-1 and TRBJ1-1): EADIYQTPRYLVIGTGKKITLECSQTMGHDKMYWYQQDPGMELHLIHYSYGVNSTEKGDLSSESTVSRIRTEHFPLTLESARPSHTSQYLCASIIATGEAFFGQGTRLTVV.

The genes are TRBV2 and TRBJ2-5; no definite D call. The CDR3 runs 14 residues. Germline CDR1 SNHLY, CDR2 FYNNEI. V shed 0 bases and J shed 5 bases, with 10 bases lying between them. Here the CDR3 reads CASSEAHRFETQYF. CDR3 nucleotides: TGTGCCAGCAGTGAAGCTCACAGATTCGAGACCCAGTACTTC.

This chain joins TRBV5-4 and TRBJ2-6; 8 bases fit TRBD1. V was clipped by 5 bases and J by 2 bases; unmatched bases: 12. CDR1 is SGHNT, CDR2 YYREEE, per germline (reference sequence). The CDR3 is made up of 18 amino acids. For the CDR3, the DNA is TGTGCCAGCAGTCGCCCGGGACAGGCCCCTCCTGGGGCCAACGTCCTGACTTTC. Residues: CASSRPGQAPPGANVLTF.

The chain combines TRBV27 with TRBJ2-1; 7 nucleotides line up with TRBD2. Looked up from germline, CDR1 is MNHEY and CDR2 is SMNVEV (reference sequence). There are 20 residues in the CDR3. With 6 bases clipped from V and 0 bases from J, the junction kept 20 bases outside the gene matches. The CDR3 protein is CASRYVSRLGGDPSYNEQFF. The CDR3 DNA reads TGTGCCAGCAGATATGTTAGTCGGCTTGGGGGGGATCCCTCCTACAATGAGCAGTTCTTC.

CDR3 sequence: CASSFGGQGVGQPQHF. CDR3 sequence (DNA): TGTGCCAGCAGCTTTGGGGGACAGGGGGTAGGCCAGCCCCAGCATTTT. V is TRBV7-9 and J is TRBJ1-5; 11 positions agree with TRBD1. Per germline, CDR1 SEHNR and CDR2 FQNEAQ (reference sequence). The CDR3 consists of 16 residues. J gave up 7 bases and V 3 bases, and 8 bases lay outside the gene matches.

The CDR3 protein is CATKRSYNSPLHF. CDR3 bases: TGTGCCACTAAGCGCAGCTATAATTCACCCCTCCACTTT. The genes are TRBV2 and TRBJ1-6; D ambiguous. The CDR3 consists of 13 residues. V was pared by 10 bases and J by 3 bases, with 10 bases between. The germline V gene encodes CDR1 SNHLY and CDR2 FYNNEI. Full variable domain (remainder filled in from reference TRBV2 and TRBJ1-6): EPEVTQTPSHQVTQMGQEVILRCVPISNHLYFYWYRQILGQKVEFLVSFYNNEISEKSEIFDDQFSVERPDGSNFTLKIRSTKLEDSAMYFCATKRSYNSPLHFGNGTRLTVT.